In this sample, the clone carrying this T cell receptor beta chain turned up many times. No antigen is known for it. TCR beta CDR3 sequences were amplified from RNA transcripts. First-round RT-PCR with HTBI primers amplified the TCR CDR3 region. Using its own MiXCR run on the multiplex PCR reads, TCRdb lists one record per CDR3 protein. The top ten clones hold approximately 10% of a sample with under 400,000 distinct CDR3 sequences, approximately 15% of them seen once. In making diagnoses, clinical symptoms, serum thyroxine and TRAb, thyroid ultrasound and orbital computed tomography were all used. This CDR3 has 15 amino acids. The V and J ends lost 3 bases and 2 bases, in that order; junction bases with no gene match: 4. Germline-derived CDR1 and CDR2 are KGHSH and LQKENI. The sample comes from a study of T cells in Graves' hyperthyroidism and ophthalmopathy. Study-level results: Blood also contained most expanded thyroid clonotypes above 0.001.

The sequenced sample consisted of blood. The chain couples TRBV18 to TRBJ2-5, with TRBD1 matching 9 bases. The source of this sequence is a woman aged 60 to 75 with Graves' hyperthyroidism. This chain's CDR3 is CASSPTGTGQETQYF. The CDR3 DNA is TGTGCCAGCTCACCGACCGGGACAGGGCAAGAGACCCAGTACTTC.